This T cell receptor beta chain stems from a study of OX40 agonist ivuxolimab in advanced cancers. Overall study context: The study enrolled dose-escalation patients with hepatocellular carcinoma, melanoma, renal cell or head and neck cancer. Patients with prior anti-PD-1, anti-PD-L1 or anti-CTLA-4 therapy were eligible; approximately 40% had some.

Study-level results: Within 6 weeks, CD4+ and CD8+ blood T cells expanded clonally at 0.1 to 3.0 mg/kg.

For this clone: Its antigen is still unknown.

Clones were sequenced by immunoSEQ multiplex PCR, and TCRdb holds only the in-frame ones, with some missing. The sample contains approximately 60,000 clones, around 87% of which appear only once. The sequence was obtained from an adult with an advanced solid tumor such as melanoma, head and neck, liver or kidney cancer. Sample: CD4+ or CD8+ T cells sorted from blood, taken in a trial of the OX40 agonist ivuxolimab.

Here the CDR3 reads CASSWTGEKLFF. CDR3 DNA sequence: TGTGCCAGCAGTTGGACAGGGGAAAAACTGTTTTTT. The genes are TRBV6-1 and TRBJ1-4; 8 bases are shared with TRBD1. Germline V lookup: CDR1 MNHNS, CDR2 SASEGT. The CDR3 sequence is 12 residues long. Trimming took 5 bases from V and 8 from J; bases not matched to a gene: 1.